This T cell receptor beta chain was recorded in a study of CD8+ T cells in alopecia areata (dated by TCRdb to about 2018). Regarding the study in general: The treated patients took part in an open-label pilot trial in which moderate-to-severe alopecia areata was treated with oral tofacitinib at 5 to 10 mg twice daily. Patients stayed on tofacitinib for 6 to 18 months and then had 6 months of follow-up off drug so that delayed response and recurrence could be assessed. The SALT score, which quantifies the percentage of affected scalp surface area, was used to measure disease severity in treated patients. High-throughput TCRbeta sequencing was used to examine T cell clonal expansion in alopecia areata in both the C3H/HeJ mouse model and human patients. In humans, TCRbeta sequencing was performed on scalp tissue and on sorted CD4+ and CD8+ peripheral blood T cells from healthy controls and from patients with patchy or totalis/universalis alopecia areata. Biopsies were taken from tofacitinib-treated patients at baseline and at 4 and 24 weeks of treatment, and a later scalp biopsy was taken in several of the tofacitinib-treated patients. Scalp clonality was compared across normal scalp (n=4), patchy alopecia areata scalp (n=8), and alopecia totalis/universalis scalp (n=8). The RNA source kit depended on sample type: the PAXgene miRNA kit for fixed scalp, the miRNeasy kit for PBMCs, and the RNeasy kit for mouse skin. Amplification of TCRbeta CDR3 regions was done by immunoSEQ multiplex PCR using 35 Vbeta forward primers and 13 Jbeta reverse primers.

With respect to this clone: Its antigen target is currently unknown. No base-level quality is on record; no much larger clone is a single base apart.

According to the germline V gene, CDR1 reads SGDLS and CDR2 reads YYNGEE. Spanning cysteine to phenylalanine, the CDR3 consists of 14 amino acids. Only the CDR3 DNA stays, 42 bases, in frame from base 1. V gives up 2 bases and J gives up 7 bases, and the segment between their germline ends measures 15 bases. Library generation was performed with the immunoSEQ multiplex PCR assay. To provide template for TCR sequencing, every sample had RNA extracted and reverse transcribed into cDNA. First-strand cDNA was synthesized with SuperScript III using a 2:1 mix of oligo-dT and random hexamers. A synthetic immune receptor repertoire was used to assess amplification bias, and residual bias was removed computationally. The original methods were these. Raw reads were preprocessed to remove errors, and CDR3 was defined by IMGT conventions from the conserved cysteine to phenylalanine. Clonality was calculated as 1 minus Shannon entropy normalized by log2 of the number of productive unique TCRs. Scalp TCRbeta sequences were cross-referenced with sorted blood CD4 and CD8 repertoires so that the CD4 or CD8 identity of scalp clones could be inferred. In TCRdb, the immuneACCESS table is reduced to in-frame sequences with V and J assigned. These tables do not hold every clone; where another copy was compared, an unresolved V gene accounts for under half, and the others remain unexplained. The DNA gave D and trimming, while V, J and clone size come from that table. Within this sample are 150,000 or so clones, with roughly 63% of them counted one time only. About a sixth of the sample belongs to the ten largest clones.

In the paper's terms, the treatment or condition label means: oral pan-JAK inhibitor, 5-10 mg twice daily. Peripheral blood and lesional scalp punch biopsies were obtained from patients with alopecia areata. PBMCs were isolated by density centrifugation and stained for CD3, CD4 and CD8, and CD4+ and CD8+ T cells were sorted on a FACSAria. What the authors observed across the whole study: TCR sequences shared between patients were less clear than in mice, possibly partly because of HLA diversity in the patient population. With tofacitinib, both scalp clonality and the number of expanded CD8+ clones among the top 100 scalp clones went down significantly. Lesional scalp, especially in alopecia totalis/universalis, showed higher clonality and more expanded CD8+ clones than normal scalp, suggesting antigenic drive. Scalp TCR repertoire analysis is complicated because resident alphabeta T cells in normal human skin are also sequenced, whereas mouse skin is dominated by gammadelta T cells. Because the treated cohort was small and had just a single nonresponder, larger studies are needed to establish links between baseline CD8+ expansion and response. Many expanded lesional clones persisted in scalp and blood during tofacitinib treatment, which may partly explain relapse after stopping treatment.

This sequence originates from a human donor with alopecia areata. The chain employs TRBV9 and TRBJ1-2; the D segment could be TRBD1, given 5 matching bases. Here the sequenced sample was CD4+ T cells sorted from blood, taken between weeks 55 and 65, from a patient treated with tofacitinib. The nucleotide sequence reads TGTGCCAGCAGCGTTTCCGGGACTTCCACTGGCTACACCTTC. Its translation is CASSVSGTSTGYTF.